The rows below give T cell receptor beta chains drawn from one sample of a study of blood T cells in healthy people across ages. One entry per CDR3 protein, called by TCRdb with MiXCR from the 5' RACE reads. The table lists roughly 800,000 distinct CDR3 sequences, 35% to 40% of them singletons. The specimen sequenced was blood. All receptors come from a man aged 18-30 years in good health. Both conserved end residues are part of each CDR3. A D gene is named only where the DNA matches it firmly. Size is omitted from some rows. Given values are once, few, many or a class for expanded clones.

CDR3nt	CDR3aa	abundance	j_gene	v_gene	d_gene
TGCAGTGCTAGTTCGGGTCAGACAGAGACCCAGTACTTC	CSASSGQTETQYF	NA	TRBJ2-5	TRBV20-1	NA
TGTGCCAGCAGCGTACGGGAGTCTGAAGCTTTCTTT	CASSVRESEAFF	few	TRBJ1-1	TRBV11-3	NA
TGCGCCAGCAGCGTGGCACGGGGGCGCAATGAGCAGTTCTTC	CASSVARGRNEQFF	NA	TRBJ2-1	TRBV5-1	NA
TGTGCCAGCAGCTTAGGGTCGGAGACCCAGTACTTC	CASSLGSETQYF	many	TRBJ2-5	TRBV7-2	NA
TGTGCCAGCAGTGAGGGGGGCAGGACCTACGAGCAGTACTTC	CASSEGGRTYEQYF	NA	TRBJ2-7	TRBV2	NA
TGTGCCAGCACCCAGGGATACGAGCAGTACTTC	CASTQGYEQYF	NA	TRBJ2-7	TRBV6-5	NA
TGTGCCAGCAGCTTAGGTACTCGGCTAGCGTCTCAACACACAGATACGCAGTATTTT	CASSLGTRLASQHTDTQYF	NA	TRBJ2-3	TRBV7-2	NA
TGCGCCAGCAGCTACGGCAGGGAGCCCGGGGAGCTGTTTTTT	CASSYGREPGELFF	NA	TRBJ2-2	TRBV4-3	NA
TGCGCCAGCAGCCAAGGCCCGGACAGGGCTGAAAAACTGTTTTTT	CASSQGPDRAEKLFF	NA	TRBJ1-4	TRBV4-1	TRBD1
TGTGCCAGCAGCTTAGCTGCCGGGACATACACAGATACGCAGTATTTT	CASSLAAGTYTDTQYF	NA	TRBJ2-3	TRBV7-6	NA
TGCGCCAGCAGCCAAGATCTCAATTTTGGGTCCTACAATGAGCAGTACTTC	CASSQDLNFGSYNEQYF	NA	TRBJ2-5	TRBV4-3	NA
TGTGCCAGCAGCCAAGACAGGGTCGGGGAGCTGTTTTTT	CASSQDRVGELFF	few	TRBJ2-2	TRBV12-3/TRBV12-4	TRBD1
TGTGCCAGCCGTCTAGCGGGGGGCCGAGGAAATCACAATGAGCAGTTCTTC	CASRLAGGRGNHNEQFF	NA	TRBJ2-1	TRBV12-3/TRBV12-4	TRBD2
TGTGCCAGCAGTCCCGGGGGGGGATTCTATGGCTACACCTTC	CASSPGGGFYGYTF	NA	TRBJ1-2	TRBV28	NA
TGTGCCAGCAGCTTGGCGGGACCTTACGATGAGCAGTTCTTC	CASSLAGPYDEQFF	NA	TRBJ2-1	TRBV5-5	NA
TGTGCCAGCAGCTTGACTGGATTAGCCTACAATGAGCAGTTCTTC	CASSLTGLAYNEQFF	NA	TRBJ2-1	TRBV7-9	NA
TGCAGTGCTAGAGTAGTGGGGCAGGGGAATCGAAACATTCAGTACTTC	CSARVVGQGNRNIQYF	few	TRBJ2-4	TRBV20-1	NA
TGTGCCAGCCACAGGGGGCAGGGAACTGAAGCTTTCTTT	CASHRGQGTEAFF	few	TRBJ1-1	TRBV5-4	TRBD1
TGTGCCAGCAGCGAGGACAGGGTCTTCACAGATACGCAGTATTTT	CASSEDRVFTDTQYF	many	TRBJ2-3	TRBV6-2/TRBV6-3	TRBD1
TGTGCCAGCAGTTTAATCCCCAGTGAGCAGTACTTC	CASSLIPSEQYF	NA	TRBJ2-7	TRBV12-3/TRBV12-4	NA
TGTGCCAGCAGCCCCGGGACAGGGACCCGTCAGCCCCAGCATTTT	CASSPGTGTRQPQHF	few	TRBJ1-5	TRBV12-3/TRBV12-4	TRBD1
TGCAGTGCTAGCGACAGATATAATTCACCCCTCCACTTT	CSASDRYNSPLHF	NA	TRBJ1-6	TRBV20-1	NA
TGCAGTGCTAGAGAACGGGGGGCGGCGAACACTGAAGCTTTCTTT	CSARERGAANTEAFF	many	TRBJ1-1	TRBV20-1	NA
TGCAGTGCTAGTGAGGAGACCGGCTATGGCTACACCTTC	CSASEETGYGYTF	many	TRBJ1-2	TRBV20-1	NA
TGTGCCAGCAGCTTAACCAGCGGCGGGGGGGCCGATGAGCAGTTCTTC	CASSLTSGGGADEQFF	NA	TRBJ2-1	TRBV7-3	TRBD2
TGTGCCAGCAGCCCCGCCTCGGTGGGGGTAGTGGAGGAGCAGTACTTC	CASSPASVGVVEEQYF	few	TRBJ2-7	TRBV5-6	NA
TGTGCCAGCAGCTTAGATTTTGACAGGGGCCGGTACGAGCAGTACTTC	CASSLDFDRGRYEQYF	many	TRBJ2-7	TRBV11-2	TRBD1
TGTGCCAGCAGTTTACGTCAGGGGACGTTCTTC	CASSLRQGTFF	many	TRBJ2-1	TRBV12-3/TRBV12-4	NA
TGCGCCAGCAGCTTGGGGGAAGCTATCATGAACACTGAAGCTTTCTTT	CASSLGEAIMNTEAFF	few	TRBJ1-1	TRBV5-1	NA
TGTGCCAGCAGCCCGCGGTGGGGTGGCAGAATCTACGAGCAGTACTTC	CASSPRWGGRIYEQYF	NA	TRBJ2-7	TRBV11-2	NA
TGCAGCGTTGGACGGGCCACTGAAGCTTTCTTT	CSVGRATEAFF	few	TRBJ1-1	TRBV29-1	NA
TGTGCCAGCAGTTTAGAGGGACAGCCCTACGAGCAGTACTTC	CASSLEGQPYEQYF	NA	TRBJ2-7	TRBV12-3/TRBV12-4	TRBD1
TGTGCCAGCAGCCCTCTATGGCGGGGGGGAAATGAGCAGTTCTTC	CASSPLWRGGNEQFF	NA	TRBJ2-1	TRBV7-9	TRBD2
TGCGCCAGCAGCCGGGACCCCGGGGCAGGCAATGAGCAGTACTTC	CASSRDPGAGNEQYF	few	TRBJ2-7	TRBV4-3	NA
TGCAGCGTTGAAGATCCGGTAAAGTTTGACATTCAGTACTTC	CSVEDPVKFDIQYF	many	TRBJ2-4	TRBV29-1	NA
TGCGCCAGCAGCCAAGGGGAGGGCAGGGTATATGGCTACACCTTC	CASSQGEGRVYGYTF	NA	TRBJ1-2	TRBV4-1	NA
TGTGCCAGCAGCACGCGGGACAGACAGGGGGCTAACTATGGCTACACCTTC	CASSTRDRQGANYGYTF	NA	TRBJ1-2	TRBV5-6	TRBD1
TGTGCCAGCAGCTCGGCAACGATTGGCTACACCTTC	CASSSATIGYTF	many	TRBJ1-2	TRBV7-2	NA
TGTGCCAGCAGTTTAGAGGTCAGCACAGATACGCAGTATTTT	CASSLEVSTDTQYF	many	TRBJ2-3	TRBV12-3/TRBV12-4	NA
TGCGCCAGCAGCCAAGAAATTCTAAGCAGCTCTGGAAACACCATATATTTT	CASSQEILSSSGNTIYF	NA	TRBJ1-3	TRBV4-3	NA
TGTGCCTCTGAGCAAGGGGATACGCAGTATTTT	CASEQGDTQYF	NA	TRBJ2-3	TRBV30	NA
TGTGCCAGCAGCCTCCCCTCGACATCCACAACTAATGAAAAACTGTTTTTT	CASSLPSTSTTNEKLFF	few	TRBJ1-4	TRBV4-2	NA
NA	CASSTSTTGGTYEQYF	few	TRBJ2-7	TRBV28	NA
TGCAGTGCTCCAACTCCGGGACCCAGCTATGGCTACACCTTC	CSAPTPGPSYGYTF	NA	TRBJ1-2	TRBV20-1	NA